This T cell receptor (beta chain) was recovered during a study of blood T cell repertoires in COVID-19. The overall study: Specimens from acute and convalescent COVID-19 originated in the United States, Italy and Spain. T cells, B-cell-depleted T cells, or PBMCs provided the cDNA or gDNA that served as material.

Per the original data handling: Reference gene primer amplification in the assay estimated nucleated cell counts. The method was immunoSEQ multiplex PCR; TCRdb's version includes in-frame clones alone and lacks a portion of them. The D gene and trimming were derived from the DNA, and the V and J assignments and clone size from that table. The sample includes around 140,000 clones, about 80% seen only once; the top ten take around 3.8%. Trimming took 2 bases from V and 6 from J, leaving 11 bases between them. This CDR3 is 14 amino acids long. Germline V gene sequence: CDR1 WSHSY, CDR2 SAAADI. The source material was peripheral blood. This receptor was taken from an older man who had recovered from COVID-19. The chain employs TRBV10-2 and TRBJ2-1, with D perhaps TRBD1 (5 bases). The CDR3 DNA is TGCGCCAGCAGTGAGCTTCCTAGGGGCAATGAGCAGTTCTTC. It encodes CASSELPRGNEQFF.